What follows are 31 T cell receptor beta chains derived from one specimen sequenced in a study of vaccination effects on CD4 cells after COVID-19. Antigen-specific CD4+ T cells were first expanded with viral peptide pools by the ViraFEST assay and only then sequenced. Isolation of CD4+ T cells took place after about nine days of culture. None of the vaccinated had previously contracted SARS-CoV-2, and their nucleocapsid antibodies tested negative. For these receptors, no antigen is known. The method was immunoSEQ multiplex PCR; TCRdb's version includes in-frame clones alone and lacks a portion of them. The sample lists about 41,000 clones; roughly 76% were seen once. Here the sequenced sample was CD4+ T cells from PBMCs cultured with HCoV-OC43 spike peptides, taken before COVID-19 vaccination. The subset here: HCoV-OC43 spike overlapping peptide pool stimulation. The receptors come from a human donor who received a COVID-19 vaccine.

This clone was observed at least ten times. The chain combines TRBV19 with TRBJ1-2, with TRBD1 identical over 8 bases. V trimming: 4 bases; J trimming: 3 bases; junction bases outside the gene matches: 4. The CDR3 covers 14 residues. Germline V gene data show CDR1 as LNHDA and CDR2 as SQIVND (reference sequence). The CDR3 reads CASSTPGQDYGYTF. The CDR3 DNA follows: TGTGCCAGTAGTACTCCGGGACAGGACTATGGCTACACCTTC. Based on the CDR3 plus reference TRBV19 and TRBJ1-2, the full variable domain is DGGITQSPKYLFRKEGQNVTLSCEQNLNHDAMYWYRQDPGQGLRLIYYSQIVNDFQKGDIAEGYSVSREKKESFPLTVTSAQKNPTAFYLCASSTPGQDYGYTFGSGTRLTVV.

V and J are TRBV3-1 (or the pseudogene TRBV3-2) and TRBJ2-7; D could derive from TRBD1 or TRBD2 (6 bases each). With 0 bases removed from V and 7 bases from J, the gap between germline ends came to 22 bases. The CDR3 runs to 17 residues. Per the germline V gene, CDR1 is LGHDT and CDR2 is YNNKEL (reference sequence). CDR3 protein: CASSQDHGGLISGEQYF. CDR3 nucleotides: TGTGCCAGCAGCCAAGATCATGGGGGGCTAATTTCCGGGGAGCAGTACTTC.

The table lists this clone with a few counts. The chain links TRBV3-1 (or the pseudogene TRBV3-2) to TRBJ1-4; 7 nucleotides align to TRBD1. This CDR3 region has 15 residues. CDR1 LGHDT and CDR2 YNNKEL come from the germline V gene (reference sequence). V trimming: 4 bases; J trimming: 0 bases; junction bases outside the gene matches: 2. CDR3 nucleotides: TGTGCCAGCAGCCCACAGGGGACAACTAATGAAAAACTGTTTTTT. This gives the protein CASSPQGTTNEKLFF.

The V and J genes are TRBV29-1 and TRBJ2-3; D may be TRBD1 (6 bases). This CDR3 is built from 14 residues. V lost 7 bases to trimming and J lost 0 bases, with 14 bases between them. Germline lookup yields CDR1 SQVTM and CDR2 ANQGSEA. For the CDR3, the DNA is TGCAGCGCCGGTAGGACAGTTAGCACAGATACGCAGTATTTT. Amino acids: CSAGRTVSTDTQYF.

The chain employs TRBV25-1 and TRBJ1-4, with D possibly matching TRBD1 (6 bases). The CDR3 covers 12 residues. Trimming took off 7 bases at V and 8 bases at J, with 11 bases between the two ends. Germline CDR1 is MGHDK and CDR2 is SYGVNS. CDR3 sequence reads: CASKQGSEKLFF. CDR3 DNA sequence: TGTGCCAGCAAACAGGGCAGCGAAAAACTGTTTTTT.

There are a few counts of this clone. This chain uses TRBV19 with TRBJ1-3, with D unresolved. Germline V gives CDR1 LNHDA, CDR2 SQIVND (reference sequence). CDR3 length equals 14 residues. The V gene lost 7 bases and the J gene lost 0 bases, with 10 bases spanning the gap. CDR3 region: CASIHGSSGNTIYF. DNA for the CDR3: TGTGCCAGTATTCATGGGTCCTCTGGAAACACCATATATTTT. The full variable domain, completed using reference TRBV19 and TRBJ1-3, is DGGITQSPKYLFRKEGQNVTLSCEQNLNHDAMYWYRQDPGQGLRLIYYSQIVNDFQKGDIAEGYSVSREKKESFPLTVTSAQKNPTAFYLCASIHGSSGNTIYFGEGSWLTVV.

This chain joins TRBV2 and TRBJ1-3; D might be TRBD1 (6 bases). Germline lookup yields CDR1 SNHLY and CDR2 FYNNEI. V was trimmed by 4 bases and J by 5 bases, leaving 18 bases between them. The CDR3 is 16 amino acids. CDR3 nucleotides: TGTGCCAGCAGTGGCTCATCCGGGGGCGGGAGAAACACCATATATTTT. Protein: CASSGSSGGGRNTIYF.

The rearrangement links TRBV7-9 to TRBJ2-3; D remains ambiguous. Looked up from germline, CDR1 is SEHNR and CDR2 is FQNEAQ (reference sequence). The CDR3 is made up of 14 amino acids. The ends were cut back, 6 bases at V and 0 bases at J, with 10 bases in the middle. The CDR3 loop is CASRRSLSTDTQYF. Here the CDR3 DNA reads TGTGCCAGCAGGCGCTCACTTAGCACAGATACGCAGTATTTT.

The chain combines TRBV19 with TRBJ1-2, with a weak D call TRBD1 (6 bases). The CDR3 contains 14 residues. CDR1 and CDR2 from the germline V gene are LNHDA and SQIVND (reference sequence). The V gene lost 4 bases and the J gene lost 1 base, with 10 bases spanning the gap. The DNA for the CDR3 is TGTGCCAGTAGTAACGGGGGCGATAACTATGGCTACACCTTC. Protein product: CASSNGGDNYGYTF.

This clone was observed once. The CDR3 DNA reads TGTGCCAGCAGTTTATGGGGTCTGGGACAGGGGTTGTTGGATACGCAGTATTTT. Translated, it gives CASSLWGLGQGLLDTQYF. The chain has TRBV28 and TRBJ2-3; TRBD1 agrees at 10 bases. The CDR3 runs 18 residues. V lost 0 bases, J lost 6 bases, and 12 bases stayed unmatched. Germline V gives CDR1 MDHEN, CDR2 SYDVKM.

This clone is a singleton in its sample. The J gene is TRBJ1-5, the V gene TRBV7-2; D unresolved. Germline-derived CDR1 and CDR2 are SGHTA and FQGNSA. With 5 bases removed from V and 0 bases from J, the gap between germline ends came to 11 bases. This CDR3 region has 15 residues. CDR3 sequence reads: CASSPGWFSNQPQHF. The CDR3 nucleotides are TGTGCCAGCAGCCCCGGGTGGTTTAGCAATCAGCCCCAGCATTTT.

This clone was found a few times. This chain connects TRBV5-1 to TRBJ1-1; TRBD1 is a possible D gene (6 bases). This CDR3 region has 16 residues. Trimming cost V 7 bases and J 1 base, with 20 bases left between them. Germline V gene lookup returns CDR1 SGHRS and CDR2 YFSETQ. The CDR3 sequence is CASCSSYRVGNTEAFF. DNA for the CDR3: TGCGCCAGCTGTTCTTCCTACAGGGTGGGGAACACTGAAGCTTTCTTT.

The chain couples TRBV4-1 to TRBJ2-4, with a possible D match to TRBD1 (5 bases). Trimming pared 0 bases from V and 0 bases from J, leaving 15 bases between. Germline assignment: CDR1 MGHRA and CDR2 YSYEKL. CDR3 length: 18 amino acids. The CDR3 sequence is CASSQDRGRIVAKNIQYF. The CDR3 DNA reads TGCGCCAGCAGCCAAGATAGGGGCAGGATAGTAGCCAAAAACATTCAGTACTTC.

The chain uses TRBV18 and TRBJ2-2; TRBD2 agrees at 10 bases. The V and J ends lost 5 bases and 3 bases, in that order; junction bases with no gene match: 9. Germline-derived CDR1 and CDR2 are KGHSH and LQKENI. This CDR3 is built from 17 residues. DNA for the CDR3: TGTGCCAGCTCATTAACCGGGACTAGCGCGTACACCGGGGAGCTGTTTTTT. This gives the protein CASSLTGTSAYTGELFF.

This clone was observed once. The rearrangement uses TRBV7-9 and TRBJ2-2, with 9 nucleotides matching TRBD1. J lost 3 bases, V lost 2 bases, and 7 bases had no gene match. There are 17 residues in the CDR3. Germline V gene lookup returns CDR1 SEHNR and CDR2 FQNEAQ (reference sequence). As DNA, the CDR3 is TGTGCCAGCAGCTTATTCCCCGGGACAGGGTACACCGGGGAGCTGTTTTTT. It specifies CASSLFPGTGYTGELFF.

The chain employs TRBV10-1 and TRBJ1-5, with D unclear. Trimming took 5 bases from V and 4 from J, leaving 9 bases between them. Germline CDR1 reads WNHNN; CDR2 reads SYGVQD (reference sequence). CDR3 length: 13 residues. The CDR3 sequence is CASSRYGNQPQHF. CDR3 nucleotides: TGCGCCAGCAGTAGGTACGGGAATCAGCCCCAGCATTTT.

The chain combines TRBV6-2 or TRBV6-3 with TRBJ2-7; D call uncertain. Trimming took off 5 bases at V and 1 base at J, with 6 bases between the two ends. The germline CDR1 and CDR2 sequences are MNHEY and SVGEGT. CDR3 length: 12 amino acids. CDR3: CASSQGSYEQYF. The CDR3 nucleotides are TGTGCCAGCAGTCAAGGGTCCTACGAGCAGTACTTC.

The CDR3 DNA reads as TGTGCCAGCAGTGCACGACGGATTCCCTCGGAGACCCAGTACTTC. This translates into CASSARRIPSETQYF. The chain is built from TRBV27 and TRBJ2-5; D unclear. V was cut by 5 bases and J by 5 bases, with 18 bases left in between. Germline CDR1 and CDR2: MNHEY and SMNVEV (reference sequence). The CDR3 length is 15 residues.

This clone was seen at least ten times. Other DNA sequences in the sample encode the same CDR3. V and J are TRBV14 and TRBJ1-3; tentative D call: TRBD1 (5 bases). Germline CDR1 SGHDN, CDR2 FVKESK. V lost 6 bases to trimming and J lost 2 bases, with 11 bases between them. The CDR3 consists of 14 residues. In DNA, the CDR3 is TGTGCCAGCAGTCCCTTGGGGCCTGGAAACACCATATATTTT. Translation: CASSPLGPGNTIYF.

The DNA of the CDR3 is TGTGCCAGCAGCATCGATCCAGGGGATGAAAAACTGTTTTTT. Its translation: CASSIDPGDEKLFF. This rearrangement joins TRBV5-6 to TRBJ1-4, with D tentatively TRBD1 (6 bases). This CDR3 is built from 14 residues. Germline CDR1 reads SGHDT; CDR2 reads YYEEEE. V gave up 4 bases and J gave up 6 bases, with 13 bases separating them.

The chain employs TRBV25-1 and TRBJ1-4; D is perhaps TRBD1 (5 bases). The CDR3 has 12 amino acids. Deletions cut 2 bases from V and 11 bases from J, with 9 bases between. Per the germline V gene, CDR1 is MGHDK and CDR2 is SYGVNS. In DNA, the CDR3 is TGTGCCAGCAGTGAAAACCCAGGGAAACTGTTTTTT. Its protein product is CASSENPGKLFF. The entire variable domain, with the rest obtained from reference TRBV25-1 and TRBJ1-4, is as follows: EADIYQTPRYLVIGTGKKITLECSQTMGHDKMYWYQQDPGMELHLIHYSYGVNSTEKGDLSSESTVSRIRTEHFPLTLESARPSHTSQYLCASSENPGKLFFGSGTQLSVL.

In its sample, this clone was seen a few times. V and J are TRBV9 and TRBJ1-5; D is ambiguous. Per the germline V gene, CDR1 is SGDLS and CDR2 is YYNGEE. This CDR3 has 18 amino acids. Between the trimmed V and J ends, which lost 0 bases and 3 bases, there was a span of 19 bases. For the CDR3, the DNA is TGTGCCAGCAGCGTAGAGGGAAACTTTCTCGATCACAATCAGCCCCAGCATTTT. It yields the protein CASSVEGNFLDHNQPQHF.

J is TRBJ2-7 and V is TRBV3-1 (or the pseudogene TRBV3-2); either TRBD1 or TRBD2 may supply D (5 bases each). V lost 5 bases and J lost 2, with 16 bases in between. The CDR3 is 15 amino acids. The germline V gene has CDR1 LGHDT and CDR2 YNNKEL (reference sequence). CDR3 protein: CASSYLGRSTYEQYF. The CDR3, as DNA: TGTGCCAGCAGCTACCTGGGACGGAGTACCTACGAGCAGTACTTC.

The chain uses TRBV19 and TRBJ2-3; maybe TRBD2 (6 bases). This CDR3 is built from 14 residues. V dropped 6 bases and J dropped 3 bases, with 13 bases sitting between them. The germline gives CDR1 LNHDA, CDR2 SQIVND (reference sequence). In DNA form, the CDR3 reads TGTGCCAGTAGCCGCCTCCTAGCGACAGATACGCAGTATTTT. Residues: CASSRLLATDTQYF.

The V and J genes are TRBV19 and TRBJ1-2, with D unclear. Germline CDR1 LNHDA, CDR2 SQIVND (reference sequence). The CDR3 has 16 amino acids. With 3 bases removed from V and 0 bases from J, the gap between germline ends came to 14 bases. CDR3 loop: CASSIASRLANYGYTF. The CDR3 DNA follows: TGTGCCAGTAGTATCGCCAGCCGGTTAGCTAACTATGGCTACACCTTC. The complete variable domain, with remaining parts taken from reference TRBV19 and TRBJ1-2, reads DGGITQSPKYLFRKEGQNVTLSCEQNLNHDAMYWYRQDPGQGLRLIYYSQIVNDFQKGDIAEGYSVSREKKESFPLTVTSAQKNPTAFYLCASSIASRLANYGYTFGSGTRLTVV.

The chain combines TRBV1 with TRBJ2-7; TRBD2 is the table's D call and was not checked against the DNA. TRBV1 is a known pseudogene. The CDR3 loop spans 15 amino acids. CDR3 loop: CTSRRFPASSYEQYF. Written as DNA, the CDR3 is TGCACCAGCCGGCGGTTCCCCGCAAGCTCCTACGAGCAGTACTTC.

V usage is TRBV5-5 and J usage is TRBJ2-3, with D perhaps matching TRBD2 (7 bases). Germline CDR1 and CDR2: SGHKS and YYEKEE (reference sequence). This CDR3 contains 15 residues. V was cut by 5 bases and J by 0 bases, with 13 bases left in between. As DNA, the CDR3 is TGTGCCAGCAGTCGGGGGGCGGGTAGCACAGATACGCAGTATTTT. It is translated as CASSRGAGSTDTQYF.

This chain uses TRBV28 with TRBJ1-5, with a tentative D call TRBD1 (6 bases). Germline-derived CDR1 and CDR2 are MDHEN and SYDVKM. The CDR3 is 14 residues long. The V end lost 2 bases, the J end lost 6 bases, and 11 bases lay between the germline ends. The CDR3 protein is CASSLGGRPQPQHF. CDR3 in DNA: TGTGCCAGCAGTTTAGGGGGGCGACCTCAGCCCCAGCATTTT.

In this sample, this clone turned up once. The gene calls are TRBV6-6 and TRBJ2-3; D is ambiguous. Trimming cost V 6 bases and J 7 bases, with 11 bases left between them. Germline V lookup: CDR1 MNHNY, CDR2 SVGAGI (reference sequence). CDR3 size: 12 residues. CDR3 sequence reads: CASSSDTNTQYF. In nucleotides, the CDR3 is TGTGCCAGCAGCTCCGACACCAATACGCAGTATTTT.

The chain has TRBV19 and TRBJ2-1; D could derive from TRBD1 or TRBD2 (7 bases each). The CDR3 is 17 residues long. Germline V lookup: CDR1 LNHDA, CDR2 SQIVND (reference sequence). V lost 8 bases, J lost 5 bases, and 25 bases lay in between. In DNA form, the CDR3 reads TGTGCCAGTCAGGGGGGGGTTCTGGGACGGTCCGACAATGAGCAGTTCTTC. Amino acid sequence: CASQGGVLGRSDNEQFF. Drawing the rest from reference TRBV19 and TRBJ2-1, the complete variable domain is DGGITQSPKYLFRKEGQNVTLSCEQNLNHDAMYWYRQDPGQGLRLIYYSQIVNDFQKGDIAEGYSVSREKKESFPLTVTSAQKNPTAFYLCASQGGVLGRSDNEQFFGPGTRLTVL.

V is TRBV9 and J is TRBJ1-2, with 7 bases aligning to TRBD1. The CDR3 loop spans 14 amino acids. Germline V gives CDR1 SGDLS, CDR2 YYNGEE. The trim removed 2 bases at V and 4 bases at J, leaving 5 bases unmatched. This chain's CDR3 is CASSVRDRPYGYTF. CDR3 sequence (DNA): TGTGCCAGCAGCGTGCGGGACAGACCCTATGGCTACACCTTC.